A single sample is the source of the 27 T cell receptor beta chains below, sequenced in a study of blood T cell repertoires in COVID-19. The data were produced by immunoSEQ multiplex PCR, yet TCRdb's version contains in-frame clones alone and is incomplete. Of over 150,000 clones in the sample, 85% to 95% were seen once. Specimen: peripheral blood. The source is a man aged 45-65 years with acute or convalescent COVID-19.

This chain connects TRBV6-1 to TRBJ2-7; tentatively, D is TRBD1 (6 bases). Trimming took 1 base from V and 4 from J, leaving 17 bases between them. This CDR3 region has 16 residues. Germline CDR1 and CDR2: MNHNS and SASEGT. This chain's CDR3 is CASSEDLTGGIYEQYF. The CDR3 bases are TGTGCCAGCAGTGAAGATTTGACAGGTGGGATTTACGAGCAGTACTTC.

The CDR3, as DNA: TGTGCCACCAGCGGTCAGGGGTCATTAAAAAACATTCAGTACTTC. Protein: CATSGQGSLKNIQYF. The chain recombines TRBV15 with TRBJ2-4, with D tentatively TRBD1 (6 bases). This CDR3 region has 15 residues. V was pared by 5 bases and J by 4 bases, with 15 bases between. Looked up from germline, CDR1 is LNHNV and CDR2 is YYDKDF (reference sequence).

The rearrangement uses TRBV3-1 (or the pseudogene TRBV3-2) and TRBJ1-2; 7 bases are shared with TRBD1. V lost 6 bases, J lost 4 bases, and 2 bases stayed unmatched. Germline V lookup: CDR1 LGHDT, CDR2 YNNKEL (reference sequence). CDR3 length equals 12 residues. This CDR3 reads CASRTGRYGYTF. In DNA form, the CDR3 reads TGTGCCAGCAGGACAGGGCGCTATGGCTACACCTTC.

V and J are TRBV15 and TRBJ1-2; 8 positions agree with TRBD1. Germline-derived CDR1 and CDR2 are LNHNV and YYDKDF (reference sequence). The CDR3 runs to 15 residues. V shed 5 bases and J 3 bases; nucleotides not matched to a gene: 8. CDR3 in amino acids: CATSLQGGTYYGYTF. The CDR3 DNA sequence: TGTGCCACCAGCTTACAGGGGGGGACGTACTATGGCTACACCTTC.

The table lists this clone with a count of one. The rearrangement links TRBV27 to TRBJ2-5, with 9 bases that match TRBD2. V shed 1 base, J shed 6 bases, and the junction held 9 bases outside the gene matches. The CDR3 loop spans 16 amino acids. Germline-derived CDR1 and CDR2 are MNHEY and SMNVEV (reference sequence). CDR3 in amino acids: CASSLLSSGRPQTQYF. The CDR3 bases are TGTGCCAGCAGTTTATTGTCAAGCGGGAGGCCCCAGACCCAGTACTTC.

V gene TRBV5-5 combines with J gene TRBJ2-3, with 8 nucleotides matching TRBD1. CDR1 SGHKS and CDR2 YYEKEE come from the germline V gene (reference sequence). V lost 0 bases and J lost 3; bases outside the gene matches: 3. The CDR3 sequence is 15 residues long. This chain's CDR3 is CASSLGQGITDTQYF. Here the CDR3 DNA reads TGTGCCAGCAGCTTGGGACAGGGGATTACAGATACGCAGTATTTT.

The chain joins TRBV28 to TRBJ2-3; 8 positions match TRBD1. In germline, CDR1 is MDHEN, CDR2 SYDVKM. V shed 6 bases and J 2 bases; nucleotides not matched to a gene: 4. This CDR3 is 14 amino acids long. DNA of the CDR3: TGTGCCAGCAGGACAGGGGTCTCCACAGATACGCAGTATTTT. Protein: CASRTGVSTDTQYF.

This chain joins TRBV7-9 and TRBJ2-1; 8 nucleotides agree with TRBD1. The V gene's germline CDR1 is SEHNR and CDR2 FQNEAQ (reference sequence). Trimming cost V 4 bases and J 4 bases; bases outside gene matches: 3. The CDR3 runs to 14 residues. CDR3 coding DNA: TGTGCCAGCAGCTCGGGACAGGAGTACAATGAGCAGTTCTTC. Encoded protein: CASSSGQEYNEQFF.

This clone has a single count. This sequence joins TRBV2 and TRBJ1-3, with a weak D call TRBD1 (6 bases). There are 15 residues in the CDR3. Germline V gives CDR1 SNHLY, CDR2 FYNNEI. V lost 11 bases, J lost 0 bases, and 17 bases lay in between. The CDR3: CAGGGRSSSGNTIYF. The DNA for the CDR3 is TGTGCCGGGGGGGGCAGAAGCAGCTCTGGAAACACCATATATTTT.

The chain has TRBV3-1 (or the pseudogene TRBV3-2) and TRBJ2-5; D possibly corresponds to TRBD2 (6 bases). This CDR3 contains 15 residues. The germline CDR1 and CDR2 sequences are LGHDT and YNNKEL (reference sequence). V was trimmed by 0 bases and J by 3 bases, leaving 11 bases between them. CDR3 DNA: TGTGCCAGCAGCCAAGATTTGAGGGAGGAAGAGACCCAGTACTTC. This sequence encodes CASSQDLREEETQYF.

The DNA for the CDR3 is TGTGCCAGCTCACCCGTTGAGGCTAATTCACCCCTCCACTTT. Translated: CASSPVEANSPLHF. The chain has TRBV18 and TRBJ1-6; D gene ambiguous. In germline, CDR1 is KGHSH, CDR2 LQKENI. CDR3 length equals 14 residues. Trimming stripped 3 bases from V and 6 bases from J, with 9 bases between.

The chain combines TRBV29-1 with TRBJ1-3, with TRBD1 matching over 9 bases. Germline V CDR1 and CDR2: SQVTM, ANQGSEA. After removal of 7 bases from V and 4 bases from J, the junction contained 8 bases not matched to a gene. The CDR3 consists of 14 residues. CDR3 region: CSAEFGTGGNTIYF. The CDR3 DNA is TGCAGCGCCGAGTTCGGGACAGGGGGAAACACCATATATTTT. The variable domain in full, with the rest retrieved from reference TRBV29-1 and TRBJ1-3, is SAVISQKPSRDICQRGTSLTIQCQVDSQVTMMFWYRQQPGQSLTLIATANQGSEATYESGFVIDKFPISRPNLTFSTLTVSNMSPEDSSIYLCSAEFGTGGNTIYFGEGSWLTVV.

The chain is built from TRBV4-2 and TRBJ2-3; maybe TRBD2 (6 bases). This CDR3 spans 18 amino acids. V was cut by 2 bases and J by 2 bases, with 20 bases left in between. Germline CDR1 and CDR2: LGHNA and YNFKEQ. CDR3 sequence reads: CASSQKAGPKGITDTQYF. For the CDR3, the DNA is TGTGCCAGCAGCCAAAAGGCGGGGCCAAAGGGGATCACAGATACGCAGTATTTT.

The gene calls are TRBV7-3 and TRBJ2-3, with 10 bases lining up with TRBD2. Germline V CDR1 and CDR2: SGHTA, FQGTGA. J lost 0 bases, V lost 3 bases, and 9 bases had no gene match. The CDR3 spans 18 residues. The CDR3 is CASSFDSGGSASTDTQYF. The CDR3 DNA sequence: TGTGCCAGCAGCTTCGATAGCGGGGGGTCTGCTAGCACAGATACGCAGTATTTT.

CDR3 amino acids: CASSHTRGDGYTF. In DNA, the CDR3 is TGTGCCAGCAGCCATACCAGGGGGGATGGCTACACCTTC. The chain employs TRBV3-1 (or the pseudogene TRBV3-2) and TRBJ1-2, with 7 bases aligning to TRBD1. The junction had 4 bases not matched to a gene; V was cut back by 3 bases and J by 6 bases. This CDR3 spans 13 amino acids. Germline V gene sequence: CDR1 LGHDT, CDR2 YNNKEL (reference sequence).

The rearrangement uses TRBV27 and TRBJ2-3; D unresolved. This CDR3 has 16 residues. Germline V gene data show CDR1 as MNHEY and CDR2 as SMNVEV (reference sequence). V was cut by 5 bases and J by 2 bases, with 17 bases left in between. Written as DNA, the CDR3 is TGTGCCAGCAGTACCCCTAGGCCATCCTACACAGATACGCAGTATTTT. As protein: CASSTPRPSYTDTQYF.

V and J are TRBV18 and TRBJ2-1; D ambiguous. The CDR3 is 14 residues long. V shed 3 bases and J shed 5 bases, with 11 bases lying between them. Germline V CDR1 and CDR2: KGHSH, LQKENI. The CDR3 bases are TGTGCCAGCTCACCGTTAGCAGTAGACAATGAGCAGTTCTTC. Translated: CASSPLAVDNEQFF.

The chain is built from TRBV30 and TRBJ2-1, with 9 bases matching TRBD2. J gave up 5 bases and V 1 base, and 6 bases lay outside the gene matches. Germline V gives CDR1 GTSNPN, CDR2 SVGIG (reference sequence). This CDR3 is 15 amino acids long. In DNA, the CDR3 is TGTGCCTGGAGTGAAGCGGGGGGCGATAACAATGAGCAGTTCTTC. Residues: CAWSEAGGDNNEQFF.

This clone was seen a single time. The genes are TRBV9 and TRBJ2-7, with TRBD2 matching over 7 bases. The V and J ends lost 4 bases and 3 bases, in that order; junction bases with no gene match: 16. Germline CDR1 and CDR2: SGDLS and YYNGEE. This CDR3 is 17 amino acids long. The CDR3: CASSPHRRGNSDYEQYV. As DNA, the CDR3 is TGTGCCAGCAGCCCCCACCGGCGGGGGAACAGCGACTACGAGCAGTACGTC.

J is TRBJ2-2 and V is TRBV27; the D gene is possibly TRBD2 (5 bases). CDR3 length equals 15 residues. Trimming removed 1 base from V and 1 base from J, with 7 bases in between. Germline V gene data show CDR1 as MNHEY and CDR2 as SMNVEV (reference sequence). The CDR3 region is CASSLWAGNTGELFF. CDR3 bases: TGTGCCAGCAGTTTATGGGCGGGGAACACCGGGGAGCTGTTTTTT.

The V and J genes are TRBV5-1 and TRBJ2-2, with a tentative D call TRBD1 (6 bases). V was cut by 4 bases and J by 6 bases, with 13 bases left in between. CDR1 is SGHRS, CDR2 YFSETQ, per germline. The CDR3 has 14 residues. CDR3 coding DNA: TGCGCCAGCAGCCCCGGACAGTACTCCGGGGAGCTGTTTTTT. Amino acids: CASSPGQYSGELFF.

Details on this clone: Other DNA sequences from this sample encode an identical CDR3 as well. The chain uses TRBV9 and TRBJ1-3; D remains unclear. CDR1 SGDLS and CDR2 YYNGEE come from the germline V gene. Trimming cost V 2 bases and J 1 base, with 7 bases left between them. CDR3 size: 14 residues. CDR3 sequence: CASSVGSSGNTIYF. CDR3 DNA: TGTGCCAGCAGCGTGGGCAGTTCTGGAAACACCATATATTTT. Variable domain in full (rest from reference TRBV9 and TRBJ1-3): DSGVTQTPKHLITATGQRVTLRCSPRSGDLSVYWYQQSLDQGLQFLIQYYNGEERAKGNILERFSAQQFPDLHSELNLSSLELGDSALYFCASSVGSSGNTIYFGEGSWLTVV.

The chain couples TRBV6-2 or TRBV6-3 to TRBJ2-1; unclear D gene. The germline V and J ends were trimmed by 0 bases and 9 bases, with 21 bases remaining between them. CDR3 length equals 17 residues. CDR1 is MNHEY and CDR2 is SVGEGT in the germline V gene. This CDR3 is CASSYSREASPGGEQFF. The CDR3, as DNA: TGTGCCAGCAGTTACTCGAGAGAGGCGTCCCCCGGCGGTGAGCAGTTCTTC.

The rearrangement joins TRBV4-1 to TRBJ2-1, with 7 nucleotides matching TRBD2. The V gene's germline CDR1 is MGHRA and CDR2 YSYEKL. The CDR3 totals 19 residues. V lost 0 bases, J lost 7 bases, and 18 bases stayed unmatched. DNA for the CDR3: TGCGCCAGCAGCCAAGACCCCTTCCGACCTAGCGGCGAGGGGAATGAGCAGTTCTTC. This encodes CASSQDPFRPSGEGNEQFF.

The genes are TRBV19 and TRBJ1-5, with a possible D match to TRBD1 (6 bases). The CDR3 has 18 amino acids. The germline V gene has CDR1 LNHDA and CDR2 SQIVND (reference sequence). Trimming stripped 10 bases from V and 2 bases from J, with 27 bases between. The CDR3 DNA reads as TGTGCCACCACGATGGGCCCAGTAACAGGGAGAGGCAATCAGCCCCAGCATTTT. This sequence encodes CATTMGPVTGRGNQPQHF.

This rearrangement joins TRBV18 to TRBJ2-1, with 10 bases identical to TRBD2. Trimming took 6 bases from V and 7 from J; bases not matched to a gene: 9. The germline gives CDR1 KGHSH, CDR2 LQKENI. CDR3 length: 15 amino acids. The CDR3 DNA reads TGTGCCAGCTCGAATAGCGGGGGGCCGGGGAATGAGCAGTTCTTC. This gives the protein CASSNSGGPGNEQFF.

This chain joins TRBV6-4 and TRBJ2-1; 7 bases are a match to TRBD1. Trimming took 6 bases from V and 9 from J; bases not matched to a gene: 8. The CDR3 runs 13 residues. Germline V CDR1 and CDR2: MRHNA, SNTAGT. This CDR3 reads CASSAQGPGEQFF. The CDR3 DNA is TGTGCCAGCAGCGCACAGGGGCCCGGTGAGCAGTTCTTC.